The T cell receptor beta chain under discussion was sequenced for a study of cytotoxic CD8 clonotypes in ibrutinib-treated CLL. Study-level background: Among responders, approximately 24 were partial and 2 complete; after median roughly 65 months, approximately 15 stayed remitted and approximately 12 progressed. Study outcomes and limitations: In comparison with age-matched healthy donors, baseline clonality was higher and tracked circulating CD8+ T-cell counts.

This clone appeared a few times. Antigen unknown. This CDR3 is 14 amino acids long. V was pared by 1 base and J by 6 bases, with 12 bases between. Germline V gene lookup returns CDR1 SGHVS and CDR2 FNYEAQ. Data came from immunoSEQ multiplex PCR; TCRdb stores just in-frame clones and leaves some out. The table records about 60,000 clones, over 55% of them present only once. The clonotype originates from a human donor with chronic lymphocytic leukemia. The J gene is TRBJ2-5, the V gene TRBV7-6; a possible D gene is TRBD1 (5 bases). The sample here was PBMCs, taken after 24 months of ibrutinib treatment. The DNA for the CDR3 is TGTGCCAGCAGCTTAGAGCAGGGTTTAAAGACCCAGTACTTC. Its protein is CASSLEQGLKTQYF.